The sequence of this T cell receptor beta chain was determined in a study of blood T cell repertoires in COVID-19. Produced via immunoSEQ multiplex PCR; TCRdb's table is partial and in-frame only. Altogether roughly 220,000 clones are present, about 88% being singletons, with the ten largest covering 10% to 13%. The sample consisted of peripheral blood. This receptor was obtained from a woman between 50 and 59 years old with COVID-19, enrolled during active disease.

CDR3 residues: CASSSGVEDEQYV. CDR3 sequence (DNA): TGTGCCAGCAGTTCAGGGGTTGAGGACGAGCAGTACGTC. This chain joins TRBV12-3 or TRBV12-4 and TRBJ2-7, with a possible D match to TRBD1 (6 bases). V lost 4 bases to trimming and J lost 5 bases, with 12 bases between them. The length of the CDR3 is 13 residues.